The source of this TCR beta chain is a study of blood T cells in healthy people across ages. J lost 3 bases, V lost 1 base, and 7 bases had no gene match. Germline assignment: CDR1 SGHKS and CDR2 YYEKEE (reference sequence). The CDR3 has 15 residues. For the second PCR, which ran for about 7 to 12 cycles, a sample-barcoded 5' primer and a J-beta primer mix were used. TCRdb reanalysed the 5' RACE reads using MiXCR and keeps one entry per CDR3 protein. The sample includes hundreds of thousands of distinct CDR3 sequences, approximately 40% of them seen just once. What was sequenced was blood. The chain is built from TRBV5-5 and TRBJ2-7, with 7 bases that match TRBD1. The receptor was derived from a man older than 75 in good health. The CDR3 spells CASSLPLTGFYEQYF. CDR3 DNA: TGTGCCAGCAGCTTGCCCCTGACAGGGTTCTACGAGCAGTACTTC.